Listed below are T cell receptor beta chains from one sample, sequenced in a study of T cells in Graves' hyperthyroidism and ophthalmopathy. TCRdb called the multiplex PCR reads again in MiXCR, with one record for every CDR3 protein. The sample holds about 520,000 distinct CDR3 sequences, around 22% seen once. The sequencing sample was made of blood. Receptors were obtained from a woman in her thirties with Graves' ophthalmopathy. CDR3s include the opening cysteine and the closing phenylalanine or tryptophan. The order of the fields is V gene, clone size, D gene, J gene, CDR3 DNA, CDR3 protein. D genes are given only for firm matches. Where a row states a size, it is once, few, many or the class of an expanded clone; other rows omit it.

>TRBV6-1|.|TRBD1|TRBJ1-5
TGTGCCAGCAGACCTGTCAGGGACAGGGGGAATCAGCCCCAGCATTTT
CASRPVRDRGNQPQHF
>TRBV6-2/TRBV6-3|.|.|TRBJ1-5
TGTGCCAGCAAGAGACAGGATAATCAGCCCCAGCATTTT
CASKRQDNQPQHF
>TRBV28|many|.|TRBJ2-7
TGTGCCAGCAGTTTACCCCTTGGTGTGGGGCTCGACGAGCAGTACTTC
CASSLPLGVGLDEQYF
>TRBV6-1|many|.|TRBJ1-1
TGTGCCAGCAGAGGGGGGTTCGCTGAAGCTTTCTTT
CASRGGFAEAFF
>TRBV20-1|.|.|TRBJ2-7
TGCAGTGCTGCCCCCGGGACACAGCCATCCGAGCAGTACTTC
CSAAPGTQPSEQYF
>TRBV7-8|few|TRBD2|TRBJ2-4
TGTGCCAGCAGCTTAGCTGGACTAGCGGGGGGCCAGTCGGCCAAAAACATTCAGTACTTC
CASSLAGLAGGQSAKNIQYF
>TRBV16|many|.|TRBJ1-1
TGTGCCAGCAGCCCTCATAACGGGGGCGCGAACACTGAAGCTTTCTTT
CASSPHNGGANTEAFF
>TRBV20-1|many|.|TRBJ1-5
TGCAGTGCTAGGGCGGTGTTTACCCGCGATTATAGCAATCAGCCCCAGCATTTT
CSARAVFTRDYSNQPQHF
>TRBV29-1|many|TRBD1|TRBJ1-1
TGCAGCGTCCGGACAGGGAGAACTTTCTTT
CSVRTGRTFF
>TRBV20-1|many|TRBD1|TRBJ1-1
TGCAGTGCCCCTGGACAGGGGTACACTGAAGCTTTCTTT
CSAPGQGYTEAFF
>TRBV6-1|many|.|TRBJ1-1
TGTGCCAGCAGCAAACGGGAAGCTCCCAACGCTGAAGCTTTCTTT
CASSKREAPNAEAFF
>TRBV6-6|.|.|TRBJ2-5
TGTGCCTGCCGAATCCTGGGGGGGACCCAGTACTTC
CACRILGGTQYF
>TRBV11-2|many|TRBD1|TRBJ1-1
TGTGCCAGCAGCACACGGGACAGGGACACTGAAGCTTTCTTT
CASSTRDRDTEAFF
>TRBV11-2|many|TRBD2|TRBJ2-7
TGTGCCAGCAGATCTACTAGCGGGGGGTCGACCTACGAGCAGTACTTC
CASRSTSGGSTYEQYF
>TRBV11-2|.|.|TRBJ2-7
TGTGCCAGCAGCTTACAGGGGCTCCCCGGGGAGCAGTACTTC
CASSLQGLPGEQYF
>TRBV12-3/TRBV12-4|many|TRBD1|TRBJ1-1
TGTGCCAGCAGGGGGACAGGGTATTTGGTCACTGAAGCTTTCTTT
CASRGTGYLVTEAFF
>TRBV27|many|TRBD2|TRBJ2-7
TGTGCCAGCACCACCACGGGGGCGGGGGGGCACGAGCAGTACTTC
CASTTTGAGGHEQYF
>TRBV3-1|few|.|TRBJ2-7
TGTGCCAGCAGCCTCCGGACGAGGGGCGAGCAGTACTTC
CASSLRTRGEQYF
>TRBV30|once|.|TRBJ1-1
TGTGCCTGGAGTGTAGTGTCGTTTAACACTGAAGCTTTCTTT
CAWSVVSFNTEAFF
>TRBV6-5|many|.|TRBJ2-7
TGTGCCAGCAGTTACTCGTGGTTCTACGAGCAGTACTTC
CASSYSWFYEQYF
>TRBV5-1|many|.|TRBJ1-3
TGCGCCAGCAGCTTCGACACAGGAGGTGGAAACACCATATATTTT
CASSFDTGGGNTIYF
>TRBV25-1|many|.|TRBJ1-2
TGTGCCAGCAGTGAACTTATCTCTGGCTACACCTTC
CASSELISGYTF
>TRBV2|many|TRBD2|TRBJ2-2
TGTGCCAGCAGTGTTTTCGGACTAGCGGGGGGGCCGGGGACCGGGGAGCTGTTTTTT
CASSVFGLAGGPGTGELFF
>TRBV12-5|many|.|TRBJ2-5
TGTGCTAGTGGTCAGGGGGGCGACCAAGAGACCCAGTACTTC
CASGQGGDQETQYF
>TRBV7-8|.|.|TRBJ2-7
TGTGCCAGCAGCTTAGATCCGACAGCCTACGAGCAGTACTTC
CASSLDPTAYEQYF
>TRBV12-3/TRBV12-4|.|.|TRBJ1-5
TGTGCCAGCAGCCTAGCCACAGGGTATTGCAATCAGCCCCAGCATTTT
CASSLATGYCNQPQHF
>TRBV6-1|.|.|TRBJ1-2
TGTGCCAGCAGTCAGGATTACAGAAGCCCCTATGGCTACACCTTC
CASSQDYRSPYGYTF
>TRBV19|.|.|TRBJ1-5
TGTGCCAGTAGTAGGCTGACCGGTGGAAATCAGCCCCAGCATTTT
CASSRLTGGNQPQHF
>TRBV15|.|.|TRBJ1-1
TGTGCCACCAGCCGCGTAAGATTAATGAACACTGAAGCTTTCTTT
CATSRVRLMNTEAFF
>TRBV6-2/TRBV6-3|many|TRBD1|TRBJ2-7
TGTGCCAGCAGTCCCGGACAGGGGGTATCCTTCTACGAGCAGTACTTC
CASSPGQGVSFYEQYF
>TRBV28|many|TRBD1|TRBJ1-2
TGTGCCAGCAGTTTACGGGACAGTTTTGGCTACACCTTC
CASSLRDSFGYTF
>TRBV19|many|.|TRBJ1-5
TGTGCCAGTAGTATTCGGACGGATAGCAATCAGCCCCAGCATTTT
CASSIRTDSNQPQHF
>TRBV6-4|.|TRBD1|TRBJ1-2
TGTGCCAGCAGAGACCCCCGGACAGGGGAAACCGGAGACTATGGCTACACCTTC
CASRDPRTGETGDYGYTF
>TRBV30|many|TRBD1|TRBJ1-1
TGTGCCTGGAGTTTAACTATACAGGGGACTGAAGCTTTCTTT
CAWSLTIQGTEAFF
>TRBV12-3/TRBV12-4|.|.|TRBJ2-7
TGTGCCAGCAACTCCCACAGGGTTCTAACCTACGAGCAGTACTTC
CASNSHRVLTYEQYF
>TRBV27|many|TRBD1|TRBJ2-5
TGTGCCAGCGGACAGGGGGGTGCAGAGACCCAGTACTTC
CASGQGGAETQYF
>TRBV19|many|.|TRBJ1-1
TGTGCCAGTAGTACGACTTCACTGAACACTGAAGCTTTCTTT
CASSTTSLNTEAFF
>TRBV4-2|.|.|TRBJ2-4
TGTGCCAGCAGCCAAGAAGAGGGGGAGGTAGCCAAAAACATTCAGTACTTC
CASSQEEGEVAKNIQYF
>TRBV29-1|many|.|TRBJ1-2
TGCAGCGTTGCCCTCAACTATGGCTACACCTTC
CSVALNYGYTF
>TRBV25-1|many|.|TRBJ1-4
TGTGCCAGCAGTGCCACAGGGTTTGGTAATGAAAAACTGTTTTTT
CASSATGFGNEKLFF
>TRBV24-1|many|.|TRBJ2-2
TGTGCCACCAGTGACCCGGGACGGGCGAACACCGGGGAGCTGTTTTTT
CATSDPGRANTGELFF
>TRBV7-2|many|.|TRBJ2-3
TGTGCCAGCAGCCTCTTCTCGGATACGCAGTATTTT
CASSLFSDTQYF